This record covers a single T cell receptor beta chain. Its specificity is unknown. The data originate from a study of T cell responses to AZD1222 COVID-19 vaccine. Broader study findings: Per reports, nearly half of all spike-specific TCRs target regions that are unmutated in variants. Donors, mostly white British, included more females; clonal diversity was possibly underestimated. Without day 14 samples, only post-peak T cell repertoires were studied. The breadth and depth of Spike-specific TCRs increased once two AZD1222 doses had been given.

Germline V CDR1 and CDR2: SGHRS, YFSETQ. Trimming pared 0 bases from V and 3 bases from J, leaving 4 bases between. This CDR3 region has 13 residues. Produced via immunoSEQ multiplex PCR; TCRdb's table is partial and in-frame only. The repertoire has approximately 100,000 clones, 92% of them found once; the top ten carry roughly 5.4%. The input for sequencing was peripheral blood, taken on day 0 of AZD1222 vaccination. The rearrangement links TRBV5-1 to TRBJ1-5; D not certain. The sequence derives from an adult in good health. The CDR3 nucleotides read TGCGCCAGCAGCTTGGACCTCAATCAGCCCCAGCATTTT. This sequence encodes CASSLDLNQPQHF.